The 3 T cell receptor beta chains below all came from one sample that was sequenced in a study of blood T cell repertoires in COVID-19. The data were produced by immunoSEQ multiplex PCR, yet TCRdb's version contains in-frame clones alone and is incomplete. This table has 200,000 or so clones, 85% to 90% appearing once. Sequenced sample: peripheral blood. The receptors were sampled from a man older than 75 with acute or convalescent COVID-19.

The chain recombines TRBV7-2 with TRBJ2-7; D possibly corresponds to TRBD1 (6 bases). Germline CDR1 is SGHTA and CDR2 is FQGNSA. V was pared by 4 bases and J by 1 base, with 11 bases between. The CDR3 sequence is 14 residues long. CDR3 DNA sequence: TGTGCCAGCAGCTCTAACAGGGCGTCCTACGAGCAGTACTTC. This sequence encodes CASSSNRASYEQYF.

V and J are TRBV18 and TRBJ2-3; no clear D. Germline-derived CDR1 and CDR2 are KGHSH and LQKENI. V was pared by 8 bases and J by 6 bases, with 12 bases between. This CDR3 region has 12 residues. The CDR3 DNA follows: TGTGCCAGCGCCGGCGGATTCGATACGCAGTATTTT. Translation gives CASAGGFDTQYF.

The CDR3 DNA is TGTGCCAGCAGGACAGGCCAGACCTACGAGCAGTACTTC. Translating gives CASRTGQTYEQYF. V is TRBV18 and J is TRBJ2-7; 7 nucleotides match TRBD1. The CDR3 has 13 amino acids. V was clipped by 8 bases and J by 2 bases; unmatched bases: 6. Germline V gene lookup returns CDR1 KGHSH and CDR2 LQKENI.